A single sample is the source of the 10 T cell receptor beta chains below, sequenced in a study of cytomegalovirus exposure and HLA in healthy donors. Primers included in the PCR were 60 Vbeta and 13 Jbeta primers. Clones were read by immunoSEQ multiplex PCR, and TCRdb kept only the in-frame ones, dropping some. This table has nearly 200,000 clones, roughly 73% appearing once. Sequencing used PBMCs. Receptor source: a woman in her thirties in good health and CMV-seropositive.

This chain connects TRBV11-3 to TRBJ2-3; D uncertain. CDR1 SGHNT and CDR2 YENEEA come from the germline V gene. V lost 0 bases and J lost 3, with 7 bases in between. CDR3 length equals 14 residues. CDR3: CASSLESGTDTQYF. In DNA, the CDR3 is TGTGCCAGCAGCTTAGAATCCGGGACAGATACGCAGTATTTT.

In this sample, this clone turned up a few times. The sample holds other DNA sequences that translate to the same CDR3. The V gene is TRBV29-1, the J gene TRBJ1-4; D is unresolved. Between the trimmed V and J ends, which lost 4 bases and 6 bases, there was a span of 9 bases. Germline-derived CDR1 and CDR2 are SQVTM and ANQGSEA. This CDR3 has 12 residues. The CDR3 region is CSVVLGDEKLFF. The CDR3 nucleotides read TGCAGCGTTGTGCTCGGGGATGAAAAACTGTTTTTT.

The V gene is TRBV5-5, the J gene TRBJ1-5, with D perhaps matching TRBD1 (6 bases). Trimming took 1 base from V and 6 from J, leaving 11 bases between them. This CDR3 region has 14 residues. The V gene's germline CDR1 is SGHKS and CDR2 YYEKEE (reference sequence). CDR3 in amino acids: CASSLWGGGQPQHF. The CDR3 nucleotides are TGTGCCAGCAGCTTGTGGGGGGGCGGTCAGCCCCAGCATTTT.

CDR3 sequence reads: CASRNRQTSNQPQHF. CDR3 DNA sequence: TGTGCCAGCAGAAATCGACAGACTAGCAATCAGCCCCAGCATTTT. The chain couples TRBV6-6 to TRBJ1-5; tentatively, D is TRBD1 (5 bases). The germline V gene has CDR1 MNHNY and CDR2 SVGAGI (reference sequence). The CDR3 loop spans 15 amino acids. V lost 6 bases and J lost 0, with 12 bases in between.

As to this clone: One junction end does not reproduce the germline sequence, and a read error may be involved. The chain couples TRBV7-2 to TRBJ2-5; 7 bases line up with TRBD1. The length of the CDR3 is 14 residues. From germline, CDR1 is SGHTA and CDR2 FQGNSA. CDR3 sequence: CVSSLDRDQETQYF. CDR3 DNA: TGTGTCAGCAGCTTAGACAGGGACCAAGAGACCCAGTACTTC.

The chain links TRBV7-9 to TRBJ2-7; 8 nucleotides align to TRBD1. CDR3 length equals 15 residues. V shed 3 bases and J 1 base; nucleotides not matched to a gene: 5. Germline loops: CDR1 SEHNR, CDR2 FQNEAQ (reference sequence). The CDR3 here is CASSLAGGKSYEQYF. CDR3 DNA sequence: TGTGCCAGCAGCTTGGCAGGGGGCAAATCCTACGAGCAGTACTTC.

The CDR3 here is CASSQDWASGGVMFTDTQYF. CDR3 DNA sequence: TGTGCCAGCAGCCAAGATTGGGCTAGCGGGGGGGTAATGTTCACAGATACGCAGTATTTT. This chain joins TRBV4-2 and TRBJ2-3, with 12 bases aligning to TRBD2. The CDR3 spans 20 residues. V dropped 0 bases and J dropped 2; count of bases not matched to a gene: 12. Germline V CDR1 and CDR2: LGHNA, YNFKEQ.

V usage is TRBV5-4 and J usage is TRBJ2-1; 8 nucleotides line up with TRBD1. V lost 1 base, J lost 4 bases, and 4 bases stayed unmatched. Germline CDR1 SGHNT, CDR2 YYREEE (reference sequence). This CDR3 region has 15 residues. The CDR3 nucleotides are TGTGCCAGCAGCTTGAGGACAGGGTTATACAATGAGCAGTTCTTC. Residues: CASSLRTGLYNEQFF.

The V and J genes are TRBV28 and TRBJ1-2; D perhaps matches TRBD1 (6 bases). The CDR3 loop spans 13 amino acids. Trimming took off 5 bases at V and 6 bases at J, with 13 bases between the two ends. Germline V gene lookup returns CDR1 MDHEN and CDR2 SYDVKM. The CDR3 protein is CASSRDRLDGYTF. For the CDR3, the DNA is TGTGCCAGCAGTCGCGACAGGTTAGATGGCTACACCTTC.

This clone was found once. The chain links TRBV30 to TRBJ1-2; D not resolved. The CDR3 loop spans 14 amino acids. The germline V gene has CDR1 GTSNPN and CDR2 SVGIG (reference sequence). The ends were cut back, 2 bases at V and 4 bases at J, with 14 bases in the middle. This CDR3 is CAWSRGSSLYGYTF. The CDR3 coding sequence is TGTGCCTGGAGTCGAGGAAGCTCCCTCTATGGCTACACCTTC. Supplemented by reference TRBV30 and TRBJ1-2, the full variable domain reads SQTIHQWPATLVQPVGSPLSLECTVEGTSNPNLYWYRQAAGRGLQLLFYSVGIGQISSEVPQNLSASRPQDRQFILSSKKLLLSDSGFYLCAWSRGSSLYGYTFGSGTRLTVV.